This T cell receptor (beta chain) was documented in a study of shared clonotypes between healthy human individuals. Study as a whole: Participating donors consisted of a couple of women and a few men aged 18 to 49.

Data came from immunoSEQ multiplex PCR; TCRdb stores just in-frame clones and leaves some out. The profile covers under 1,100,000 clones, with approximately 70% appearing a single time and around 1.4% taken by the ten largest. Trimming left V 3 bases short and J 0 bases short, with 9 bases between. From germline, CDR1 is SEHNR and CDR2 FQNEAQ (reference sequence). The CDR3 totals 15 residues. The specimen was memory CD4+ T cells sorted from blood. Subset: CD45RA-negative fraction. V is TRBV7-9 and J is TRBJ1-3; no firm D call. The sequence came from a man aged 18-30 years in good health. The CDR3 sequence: CASSFTQTSGNTIYF. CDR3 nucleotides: TGTGCCAGCAGCTTTACCCAGACCTCTGGAAACACCATATATTTT.